Listed below are T cell receptor beta chains from one sample, sequenced in a study of cytomegalovirus exposure and HLA in healthy donors. The data were produced by immunoSEQ multiplex PCR, yet TCRdb's version contains in-frame clones alone and is incomplete. The table includes fewer than 200,000 clones, 70% to 80% detected once. Sequenced: PBMCs. The receptors were sampled from a man between 25 and 39 years old in good health and CMV-seronegative. Both conserved end residues are part of each CDR3.

v_call cdr3_aa
TRBV5-4 CASSLAGVGNTIYF
TRBV6-5 CASRNGQKNTEAFF
TRBV6-5 CASSSHGTGGTYEQYF
TRBV6-5 CASSSLRNRGQAEAFF
TRBV28 CASSGTGFMYEQYF
TRBV7-2 CASSSSGGFKASEAFF
TRBV5-1 CASSPGTGGSYNEQFF
TRBV5-6 CASSFYRTGDNEQFF
TRBV5-1 CASSSDTQEAFF
TRBV30 CAWSARGNEQFF
TRBV11-2 CASSPLGGANSYEQYF
TRBV6-1 CASSDAGGVKVQPQHF
TRBV5-4 CASSVGGRAGGFYEQYF